The source of this TCR beta chain is a study of graft-versus-host responses after intestinal transplantation. Germline assignment: CDR1 LNHDA and CDR2 SQIVND (reference sequence). V lost 5 bases to trimming and J lost 0 bases, with 14 bases between them. The CDR3 is 16 residues long. Data came from immunoSEQ multiplex PCR; TCRdb stores just in-frame clones and leaves some out. The top ten hold 0.15% to 0.2% of the sample, which has 96,000 or so clones, approximately 90% seen once. As for this clone: Its cognate antigen is unknown.

Here the sequenced sample was unstimulated CD4+ T cells sorted from spleen or lymph node cells, taken before intestinal transplant. This receptor was identified in a human donor who received an intestinal transplant. The chain links TRBV19 to TRBJ1-5; no definite D call. The CDR3 region is CASSPRGRLSNQPQHF. For the CDR3, the DNA is TGTGCCAGTAGTCCCCGCGGAAGACTTAGCAATCAGCCCCAGCATTTT.